The rows below give T cell receptor beta chains drawn from one sample of a study of T cell repertoires in cytomegalovirus infection. TCRdb fed the reads into MiXCR, producing one record per CDR3 protein. The profile covers roughly 990,000 distinct CDR3 sequences, with about a third appearing a single time and around an eighth taken by the ten largest. These receptors have no known antigen. The specimen comprised cultured CD8+ T cells from PBMCs, sampled from culture after CMV antigen stimulation. The receptors originated from a human donor in good health (CMV status not recorded). Some clones in this sample may be carry-over from other donors' samples. The conserved cysteine and the conserved F or W are not part of the CDR3 here. Each record gives: J gene, V gene, CDR3 protein.

j_gene: TRBJ1-1; v_gene: TRBV6-2/TRBV6-3; CDR3aa: ASSYTGGTEAF
j_gene: TRBJ1-5; v_gene: TRBV4-1; CDR3aa: ASSQLGAHQPQQ
j_gene: TRBJ1-1; v_gene: TRBV28; CDR3aa: ASSYGQLNTEAF
j_gene: TRBJ2-1; v_gene: TRBV4-1; CDR3aa: ASSQDQGAYNEQF
j_gene: TRBJ2-1; v_gene: TRBV24-1; CDR3aa: ATSDPGTAYNEQF
j_gene: TRBJ2-5; v_gene: TRBV7-9; CDR3aa: ASSLKTGILETQY
j_gene: TRBJ2-7; v_gene: TRBV19; CDR3aa: ASSTYRGREQY
j_gene: TRBJ2-3; v_gene: TRBV27; CDR3aa: ASSLFTPVGKRSDTQY
j_gene: TRBJ1-5; v_gene: TRBV6-1; CDR3aa: ASSEQVRNQPQH
j_gene: TRBJ2-1; v_gene: TRBV25-1; CDR3aa: ASSESGGRNEQF
j_gene: TRBJ2-2; v_gene: TRBV7-6; CDR3aa: ASSPTLLTNTGELF
j_gene: TRBJ2-2; v_gene: TRBV9; CDR3aa: ASSVGLAGGNTGELF
j_gene: TRBJ1-2; v_gene: TRBV27; CDR3aa: ASSLYTGTNYGYT
j_gene: TRBJ1-2; v_gene: TRBV20-1; CDR3aa: SALDRMDGYT
j_gene: TRBJ2-5; v_gene: TRBV28; CDR3aa: ASSFKQGLAGGQETQY
j_gene: TRBJ2-3; v_gene: TRBV2; CDR3aa: ASSEVAAGWDTQY
j_gene: TRBJ2-6; v_gene: TRBV25-1; CDR3aa: ASSERQGIAGANVLT
j_gene: TRBJ2-3; v_gene: TRBV4-1; CDR3aa: ASSHRLRLAGGSDTQY
j_gene: TRBJ1-1; v_gene: TRBV6-1; CDR3aa: ASSEGLNTEAF
j_gene: TRBJ1-1; v_gene: TRBV7-2; CDR3aa: ASSLATGPNTEAF
j_gene: TRBJ2-3; v_gene: TRBV19; CDR3aa: ASSIARRRAVSSTDTQY
j_gene: TRBJ2-1; v_gene: TRBV29-1; CDR3aa: SVDGLGRGTDEQF
j_gene: TRBJ2-1; v_gene: TRBV9; CDR3aa: ASSARLAGGRYEQF
j_gene: TRBJ1-5; v_gene: TRBV12-5; CDR3aa: ASGAWTALNQPQH
j_gene: TRBJ2-1; v_gene: TRBV7-8; CDR3aa: ASSTTSGGAIEQF
j_gene: TRBJ2-7; v_gene: TRBV20-1; CDR3aa: SARGRTRYEQY
j_gene: TRBJ2-3; v_gene: TRBV11-2; CDR3aa: ATQRGADTQY
j_gene: TRBJ2-7; v_gene: TRBV6-1; CDR3aa: ASSYLLQGYEQY
j_gene: TRBJ1-4; v_gene: TRBV7-7; CDR3aa: ASSLVHGDEKLF
j_gene: TRBJ2-7; v_gene: TRBV27; CDR3aa: ASSFGRGYSYEQY
j_gene: TRBJ1-2; v_gene: TRBV27; CDR3aa: ASRGGSDYGYT
j_gene: TRBJ1-5; v_gene: TRBV14; CDR3aa: ASSQGYRGNGQPQH
j_gene: TRBJ2-3; v_gene: TRBV9; CDR3aa: ASSVQRAGITDTQY
j_gene: TRBJ2-1; v_gene: TRBV13; CDR3aa: ASSVAVETYNEQF
j_gene: TRBJ1-1; v_gene: TRBV19; CDR3aa: ASSPLNMNTEAF
j_gene: TRBJ1-5; v_gene: TRBV10-1; CDR3aa: ASQGEVHQPQH
j_gene: TRBJ2-2; v_gene: TRBV12-3/TRBV12-4; CDR3aa: ASNLISTGELF
j_gene: TRBJ2-1; v_gene: TRBV9; CDR3aa: ASSVGVAGDYNEQF
j_gene: TRBJ2-1; v_gene: TRBV5-6; CDR3aa: ASSPRDRGTDEQF
j_gene: TRBJ2-7; v_gene: TRBV4-1; CDR3aa: ASSQDSRLGIDEQY
j_gene: TRBJ1-2; v_gene: TRBV19; CDR3aa: ASNHRDAQLYYGYT
j_gene: TRBJ1-2; v_gene: TRBV27; CDR3aa: ASSLRGQGSYGYT
j_gene: TRBJ2-1; v_gene: TRBV5-3; CDR3aa: ASSTQRSSYNEQF
j_gene: TRBJ2-1; v_gene: TRBV9; CDR3aa: ASSGKLAGLDYNEQF
j_gene: TRBJ2-5; v_gene: TRBV4-3; CDR3aa: ASSQDRGPTGETQY
j_gene: TRBJ2-2; v_gene: TRBV7-6; CDR3aa: ASSLPRQGVPSNTGELF
j_gene: TRBJ2-7; v_gene: TRBV19; CDR3aa: ASRISGQGTNEQY
j_gene: TRBJ2-5; v_gene: TRBV6-6; CDR3aa: ASSYNRRTSPYQETQY
j_gene: TRBJ2-1; v_gene: TRBV27; CDR3aa: ASSLRQDAYNEQF
j_gene: TRBJ2-1; v_gene: TRBV6-5; CDR3aa: ASSSSHADREISSYNEQF
j_gene: TRBJ1-2; v_gene: TRBV6-6; CDR3aa: ASRARDGGYT
j_gene: TRBJ2-5; v_gene: TRBV7-2; CDR3aa: ASSLGFRGQETQY
j_gene: TRBJ1-3; v_gene: TRBV7-8; CDR3aa: ASSFRPSSGNTIY
j_gene: TRBJ2-5; v_gene: TRBV12-5; CDR3aa: ASGLGGSSLAGGLYQETQY
j_gene: TRBJ1-5; v_gene: TRBV2; CDR3aa: ASSNEGGLGNQPQH
j_gene: TRBJ2-1; v_gene: TRBV6-1; CDR3aa: ASSSPPAGAHNEQF